These T cell receptor beta chains were read from a single sample in a study of blood T cell repertoires in COVID-19. Sequencing used immunoSEQ multiplex PCR; TCRdb keeps in-frame clones, though not all of them. The table includes about 280,000 clones, roughly 85% detected once. The sequenced sample was peripheral blood. The receptor source for this set is a woman aged 45-65 years who had recovered from COVID-19. Both conserved end residues are part of each CDR3. A D gene is named only where the DNA matches it firmly. Not every row has a clone size; where given, it reads once, few, many or a size class.

D gene	J gene	V gene	clone size	CDR3 DNA	CDR3 protein
.	TRBJ1-4	TRBV5-6	.	TGTGCCAGCAGCTGGGGAGTGACATTAGGAGAAAAACTGTTTTTT	CASSWGVTLGEKLFF
.	TRBJ2-1	TRBV5-5	.	TGTGCCAGCAGCCCGGAGGGCAGGTTGATCAATGAGCAGTTCTTC	CASSPEGRLINEQFF
.	TRBJ2-7	TRBV10-3	.	TGTGCCATCAGTCGACAGGATTCCTACGAGCAGTACTTC	CAISRQDSYEQYF
.	TRBJ1-6	TRBV6-5	.	TGTGCCAGCAACCGGGATTCCGGCAATTCACCCCTCCACTTT	CASNRDSGNSPLHF
.	TRBJ1-5	TRBV21-1	.	TGTGCCAGCAGCACGACGCGGACAGGGGCGAGCGATCAGCCCCAGCATTTT	CASSTTRTGASDQPQHF
TRBD2	TRBJ2-1	TRBV27	few	TGTGCCAGCAGTCCGGCGGTAGCGGGAGTTTTAGGGCAGTTCTTC	CASSPAVAGVLGQFF
TRBD2	TRBJ2-7	TRBV7-2	.	TGTGCCAGCAGCTTAGGTGCTAGCGGGATGGTATACGAGCAGTACTTC	CASSLGASGMVYEQYF
TRBD2	TRBJ2-7	TRBV28	once	TGTGCCAGCACTCTAGCGGGGAGCTCCTACGAGCAGTACTTC	CASTLAGSSYEQYF
TRBD1	TRBJ1-2	TRBV28	.	TGTGCCAGCAGTTTATATGCAGGGGGTTATGGCTACACCTTC	CASSLYAGGYGYTF
TRBD1	TRBJ2-3	TRBV2	.	TGTGCCAGCAGACAGGGGACCGATACGCAGTATTTT	CASRQGTDTQYF
.	TRBJ1-2	TRBV4-1	.	TGCGCCAGCAGCCAAGCACAGACATATAACTATGGCTACACCTTC	CASSQAQTYNYGYTF
TRBD1	TRBJ1-1	TRBV6-5	.	TGTGCCAGCACCTTACTATCAGGGGGCACTGAAGCTTTCTTT	CASTLLSGGTEAFF
.	TRBJ2-2	TRBV15	.	TGTGCCACCAGCAGGGGCGGGGGCCTGGACACCGGGGAGCTGTTTTTT	CATSRGGGLDTGELFF
TRBD2	TRBJ2-1	TRBV19	.	TGTGCCAGTAGAACCATATGGAGTCGGGGGGGAAAATACAATGAGCAGTTCTTC	CASRTIWSRGGKYNEQFF
TRBD1	TRBJ1-3	TRBV18	.	TGTGCCAGCTCACCCGGAGGACAGGGGGCTGGAAACACCATATATTTT	CASSPGGQGAGNTIYF
TRBD2	TRBJ2-5	TRBV11-3	.	TGTGCCAGCAGCCGTAGCGGGGAAGAGACCCAGTACTTC	CASSRSGEETQYF
TRBD2	TRBJ2-1	TRBV6-4	once	TGTGCCAGCAGTGACCTGCCGACTAGCGGACTCCGAGAGCAGTTCTTC	CASSDLPTSGLREQFF
.	TRBJ1-5	TRBV18	.	TGTGCCAGCTCACCATCTCAGGATGGCAATCAGCCCCAGCATTTT	CASSPSQDGNQPQHF
.	TRBJ2-2	TRBV11-2	.	TGTGCCAGCAGCTTCTCCCTCACCGGGGAGCTGTTTTTT	CASSFSLTGELFF